This T cell receptor beta chain was sequenced during a study of response to subunit inactivated influenza vaccine. This clonotype was observed at least ten times. Its matching antigen is unknown. TCRdb re-analysed the RT-PCR reads in MiXCR, keeping a single row per CDR3 protein. Here the sample spans around 750,000 distinct CDR3 sequences, about 20% being singletons. V was pared by 5 bases and J by 0 bases, with 11 bases between. The CDR3 extends over 14 amino acids. Study results and limitations: That few new T cells are recruited by each seasonal influenza vaccination was the authors' suggestion.

The source was PBMCs from blood, collected 4 to 6 days after vaccination. The TCR originated in a man aged 50-59 years who received an inactivated influenza vaccine. V and J are TRBV12-3 or TRBV12-4 and TRBJ2-7; perhaps TRBD1 as D (6 bases). CDR3 sequence reads: CASSHTGNSYEQYF. For the CDR3, the DNA is TGTGCCAGCAGTCATACAGGGAACTCCTACGAGCAGTACTTC.